This T cell receptor beta chain comes out of a study of cytomegalovirus exposure and HLA in healthy donors (dated by TCRdb to 2017 to 2019). At the level of the whole study: According to an earlier analysis of 450 to 650 of the donors, about 170 million T cells yielded some 110 million unique TCR beta sequences and roughly 280 Gb of sequence data. A separate validation cohort of over 95 different subjects was used in addition to the approximately 670-subject first cohort. The study aimed to test whether cataloging public T cell receptors could reveal signatures of past pathogen exposure. Genome-wide SNP genotypes for about 65% of the roughly 670 donors were used in a later genetic analysis, which treated that subset as a discovery cohort. HLA typing included class I and class II loci at four-digit resolution. Rather than using new phenotypic data, the later analysis identified candidate immune exposures from TCR beta sequences and from how often those sequences occurred across donors. An earlier analysis of some 600 of the donors applied high-throughput TCR beta sequencing to assess whether each TCR beta V gene segment acted as functional or pseudogenic. The number of donors typed differed by locus, with 629-630 for A, B, C, DRB1 and DQB1, approximately 500 for DQA1, 606 for DPA1, and over 400 for DPB1. To predict cytomegalovirus infection status, the study brought together high-throughput TCR immunosequencing, statistical association of individual TCRs with disease status, and machine learning. Using immunosequencing, the study profiled T cell repertoires from about 650 subjects and related those repertoires to cytomegalovirus serostatus. Roughly 5 DR-DQ haplotypes were handled as single units for association and clustering, since linkage in the cohort was strong. To study patterns of TCR occurrence, a later analysis re-analyzed previously published TCR beta repertoires from 700 or so donors and added high-resolution HLA genotyping. Of the roughly 400 genotyped donors, approximately 83% fell in the genetic ancestry cluster associated with self-reported Caucasian donors. Roughly 300 gigabases of sequencing data and roughly 81 million unique TCR sequences made up an early release that covered some 640 HLA-typed donors. Donor age, sex, ethnicity and CMV serostatus were compiled together with the repertoire data. Every repertoire in the discovery cohort had been generated on one and the same sequencing platform. Across some 400 genotyped donors of the cohort, an average of approximately 200,000 unique TCR beta nucleotide sequences per donor were sequenced, and 15% to 20% of those sequences were non-productive.

Study-wide findings and limitations: Some IMGT-functional V segments, including TRBV6-2 and TRBV6-3, could not be told apart with the 87-base-pair reads, so those segments were excluded. A further reported finding was that TCR beta sequences accurately predicted the HLA-A and HLA-B alleles for most subjects in the first cohort. In a later analysis, HLA-associated TCR beta chains showed more clonal expansion and lower generation probabilities than non-associated chains that were equally common. The presence/absence analyses assumed that sequencing depth was roughly uniform across donors, and that assumption may not be true. Three of the identified cytomegalovirus-associated TCR beta chains were confirmed in vitro to be specific for cytomegalovirus antigens. In a later analysis, several top co-occurrence clusters were reported to appear linked to parvovirus B19, influenza, CMV and Epstein-Barr virus. Linkage disequilibrium might explain the correlated functional status among segregating V segments, but an unknown experimental factor could not be ruled out. For the cohort, immune exposure information was limited to CMV serostatus. Most CMV-associated TCR beta chains appeared to be HLA-restricted in a later analysis, and the HLA associations seemed to be driven largely by CMV exposure. The classifier was reported to diagnose cytomegalovirus status with high specificity and sensitivity in both the original cohort and the validation cohort. When HLA alleles, especially DR and DQ, strongly co-occurred, attributing TCR associations to individual alleles was difficult. At a false discovery rate of 0.05, a later analysis linked 16,951 TCR beta sequences to specific HLA alleles. Because some donors lacked HLA typing at each locus, the association tests relied only on the typed subset. In a later analysis, TCR association rates were found to vary across HLA loci, with the most associated TCRs seen for DRB1 alleles and the fewest for HLA-C alleles. An earlier analysis of approximately 570 of the donors showed that most TCR beta V segments appeared in productive rearrangements either about 87% or about 30% of the time, which broadly matched IMGT annotations. This cohort had only TCR beta chains sequenced, and the lack of alpha or paired-chain data limited which features could be detected. The authors suggested that the approach could potentially be generalized to other disease states and immunological phenotypes. The earlier analysis of 587 of the donors excluded some 16 rarely observed V segments, including chromosome 9 orphons, because counts were too low. In the study, 150 to 200 TCR beta chains were listed as associated with cytomegalovirus. Most TCR sequences were seen in very few donors, while some public TCRs were found in many individuals. According to a later genetic analysis, donors in an Asian-associated ancestry cluster had fewer N-insertions in productive TCRs than the roughly 700-donor mean. A cluster of highly shared sequence variants was judged likely to represent a technical artifact of the sequencing pipeline. In a later genetic analysis, a missense DCLRE1C variant was associated with V-gene and J-gene trimming of TCR beta chains, and the association was replicated in an independent cohort.

The junction shows trimming of 0 bases on V and 6 bases on J, and the gene matches do not reach 3 bases of it. The germline V gene sets CDR1 to SGHNT and CDR2 to YENEEA. The CDR3 contains 15 residues, cysteine and phenylalanine counted. The CDR3 DNA has 45 bases and is translated from base 1. The cohort was made up of about 670 healthy bone marrow donors. At the time of sampling, all cohort members were nominally healthy, though unrecorded immune exposures were likely present. The donor tested CMV seronegative, placing the donor among the 352 seronegative members of the cohort. A peripheral blood sample was provided by each donor, and peripheral blood mononuclear cells were used for TCR beta sequencing. Genomic DNA was extracted from the blood cell samples with the Qiagen DNeasy Blood Extraction Kit. On this clone: Its antigen is currently not known. No much larger clonotype is one base removed from it; base qualities were not supplied.

The library was obtained by the immunoSEQ multiplex PCR assay. A mixture of 60 forward primers for TCR Vbeta segments and 13 reverse primers for TCR Jbeta segments was used in the multiplex PCR. Amplification of the CDR3 region of rearranged TCR beta genes was performed with a multiplex PCR assay on genomic DNA. The amplified TCR beta libraries were sequenced on the Illumina HiSeq System as 87-base-pair reads. Regarding the original processing steps: A later analysis counted some 80 million unique TCR beta chains across the approximately 700 repertoires, and 10 million to 11 million of these chains were shared by at least two donors. To remove PCR and sequencing errors, raw reads were error-corrected and collapsed into unique sequences using a nearest-neighbor algorithm that merged closely related sequences. V, D and J gene segments were assigned by aligning CDR3 sequences to IMGT reference sequences. Each retained sequence needed at least a six-nucleotide match to both a V gene segment and a J gene segment. A rearrangement counted as productive if the CDR3 had no stop codons and remained in frame with V and J, and every other rearrangement counted as non-productive. Following IMGT convention, CDR3 was defined as the stretch from the second conserved V-encoded cysteine to the conserved J-encoded phenylalanine. Sequences without an unambiguous match to a single V gene segment were excluded from the earlier analysis of about 600 of the donors. In an earlier analysis of about 590 of the donors, a V segment was called functional when productive rearrangements were above 56.7%, and segregating when the standard deviation between donors exceeded 5%. To diagnose cytomegalovirus status from the catalog of TCR beta chain sequences, a statistical classification framework was built. V and J gene assignment, in a later analysis, came from comparing TCR nucleotide sequences with IMGT/GENE-DB human TR gene sequences. A later analysis assigned CDR3 sequences and most-parsimonious VDJ recombination scenarios with the TCRdist pipeline. A later analysis defined each TCR beta chain by its CDR3 amino acid sequence plus V-gene family, and excluded reads lacking a unique V-gene family. A later analysis removed 500 to 650 highly shared, low-generation-probability nucleotide sequences to deal with suspected cross-contamination and a sequencing artifact. In a later analysis, a clonal expansion index was calculated for each public chain from normalized within-repertoire ranks of inferred template counts. Generation probabilities in a later analysis came from a VDJ recombination model fitted to out-of-frame rearrangements, and those results were checked against IGoR. Hypergeometric tests were used in a later analysis to score TCR-TCR, TCR-HLA and TCR-CMV co-occurrence, with a repertoire-size bias correction applied to the TCR pairs. To estimate false discovery rates, a later analysis permuted the HLA or CMV assignments 20 times. In a later analysis, co-occurring TCRs were grouped with DBSCAN, and TCRdist sequence similarity was added when clustering was performed within HLA-allele-positive subsets. Repertoires with fewer than 30,000 or more than 120,000 public chains were left out of co-occurrence clustering, as were four to six repertoires with anomalous nucleotide sharing. As stored in TCRdb, this immuneACCESS dataset retains in-frame rearrangements with V and J assigned. A fraction of the clones does not appear; measured against another copy, unresolved V genes explain less than half of the discrepancy, and the remainder lacks a known reason. V and J calls and clone size are those listed in that table; D and trimming were worked out from the DNA. The sample table shows around 180,000 clones, and 65% to 75% are seen once. Of the sample, less than 1.6% falls within the top ten clones.

What was sequenced was PBMCs. The sequence was obtained from a girl under 18 in good health and CMV-seronegative. The chain is assembled from TRBV11-3 and TRBJ2-1, with 9 central nucleotides matching TRBD1. Here is the DNA: TGTGCCAGCAGCTTAGATGGGACAGGGACCAATGAGCAGTTCTTC. Translation gives CASSLDGTGTNEQFF.